Detailed here is one TCR beta chain. No antigen is known for it. The data are from a study of post-analysis software for immune sequencing data. The overall study: Relapsing-remitting, secondary progressive and progressive-relapsing multiple sclerosis were all included among the disease courses.

TCR beta cDNA libraries had unique molecular identifiers. With roughly 0.9 to 10 million T cells as the source, approximately 450,000 cDNA molecules resulted. TCRdb re-analysed the PCR reads in MiXCR, keeping a single row per CDR3 protein. The sample carries fewer than 700,000 distinct CDR3 sequences, 44% recorded once. Points from the study as a whole: F-measure co-clustering was strong for batch-matched samples. Elevated frequency relative to controls characterized a handful of TRBV segments in patients, TRBV5-6, TRBV5-1 and TRBV20-1 among them. Comparison with controls showed significantly lower normalized Chao1 diversity in multiple sclerosis patients.

After removal of 6 bases from V and 5 bases from J, the junction contained 9 bases not matched to a gene. The CDR3 contains 14 residues. Specimen: blood. This TCR was sampled from a girl aged 10-17 years with multiple sclerosis. The rearrangement links TRBV12-3 or TRBV12-4 to TRBJ2-5, with 7 bases matching TRBD1. The CDR3 here is CASRRTGESETQYF. CDR3 sequence (DNA): TGTGCCAGCAGGCGTACAGGGGAATCGGAGACCCAGTACTTC.